This is a list of T cell receptor beta chains from one sample in a study of blood T cell repertoires in COVID-19. The table came from immunoSEQ multiplex PCR; TCRdb's copy has only in-frame clones and leaves some out. The table shows approximately 77,000 clones, with roughly 80% occurring only once. The sequencing input was peripheral blood. These receptors came from a woman aged 70-85 years with acute or convalescent COVID-19. CDR3s include the opening cysteine and the closing phenylalanine or tryptophan. Fields, in order: V gene, D gene, CDR3 length, J gene, clone size, CDR3 protein, CDR3 DNA. The D gene is left open where the match is weak. Rows may omit the clone size; those that give it use once, few, many or a size class.

>TRBV11-3|NA|15|TRBJ2-3|NA
CASSQPGVVTDTQYF
TGTGCCAGCAGTCAACCCGGGGTTGTAACAGATACGCAGTATTTT
>TRBV2|NA|14|TRBJ2-7|NA
CASSYRGGIYEQYF
TGTGCCAGCAGTTACAGGGGGGGGATATACGAGCAGTACTTC
>TRBV29-1|TRBD1|13|TRBJ2-7|once
CSVVTGNGYEQYF
TGCAGCGTCGTGACAGGGAACGGCTACGAGCAGTACTTC
>TRBV28|NA|14|TRBJ1-2|few
CASSSPTHNYGYTF
TGTGCCAGCAGTTCCCCGACACATAACTATGGCTACACCTTC
>TRBV7-8|NA|15|TRBJ2-7|NA
CASSFLVGGTYEQYF
TGTGCCAGCAGCTTTTTGGTGGGGGGTACCTACGAGCAGTACTTC
>TRBV18|NA|13|TRBJ1-5|NA
CASSPTGNQPQHF
TGTGCCAGCTCACCGACTGGGAATCAGCCCCAGCATTTT
>TRBV9|NA|14|TRBJ2-3|NA
CASSTPPSTDTQYF
TGTGCCAGCTCAACACCTCCTAGCACAGATACGCAGTATTTT
>TRBV18|TRBD1|15|TRBJ1-5|NA
CASSPPGQGHQHQHF
TGTGCCAGCTCACCACCGGGACAGGGTCATCAGCACCAGCATTTT
>TRBV27|NA|17|TRBJ1-4|NA
CASSFLLKTGRNEKLFF
TGTGCCAGCAGTTTCCTCCTCAAGACAGGCCGTAATGAAAAACTGTTTTTT
>TRBV5-1|TRBD2|15|TRBJ2-3|NA
CASSLERGNTDTQYF
TGCGCCAGCAGCTTGGAGCGGGGAAACACAGATACGCAGTATTTT
>TRBV10-3|NA|16|TRBJ1-2|NA
CAISYAGERSVYGYTF
TGTGCCATCTCCTACGCAGGGGAGCGGTCTGTCTATGGCTACACCTTC
>TRBV28|TRBD1|15|TRBJ1-1|NA
CASGEYGTDIIGAFF
TGTGCCAGCGGTGAATACGGGACAGATATTATCGGAGCTTTCTTT
>TRBV27|TRBD2|13|TRBJ2-7|few
CASSRRGVGEQYF
TGTGCCAGCAGTCGCCGGGGGGTGGGGGAGCAGTACTTC
>TRBV15|TRBD1|18|TRBJ1-3|NA
CATSTPPGQGAGGNTIYF
TGTGCCACCAGCACCCCTCCGGGACAGGGGGCTGGAGGAAACACCATATATTTT
>TRBV5-6|TRBD1|13|TRBJ1-2|NA
CASSFRQGAGYTF
TGTGCCAGCAGCTTCAGACAGGGGGCTGGCTACACCTTC
>TRBV9|NA|14|TRBJ1-1|few
CASSPPVGDTEAFF
TGTGCCAGCAGCCCACCGGTCGGGGACACTGAAGCTTTCTTT
>TRBV6-2/TRBV6-3|NA|16|TRBJ1-1|NA
CASSSHLGGGWTEAFF
TGTGCCAGCAGTTCCCACCTTGGGGGCGGTTGGACTGAAGCTTTCTTT
>TRBV7-9|TRBD1|14|TRBJ1-2|few
CASSRGQETNGYTF
TGTGCCAGCAGCCGAGGACAGGAGACTAATGGCTACACCTTC